Below, 10 T cell receptor beta chains from the same sample are listed, as sequenced in a study of early T cells in non-severe SARS-CoV-2 infection. In TCRdb, the 5' RACE reads were re-called with MiXCR into one record per CDR3 protein. The sample lists 20,000 to 25,000 distinct CDR3 sequences; 5% were seen once. Sequenced material: whole blood. The source of these receptors is an adult who was a healthcare worker with PCR-confirmed SARS-CoV-2 infection or an uninfected control (not recorded which).

This clonotype was detected many times. The CDR3 sequence: CASSPGQNSPLHF. The CDR3 DNA is TGTGCCAGCAGCCCGGGACAGAATTCACCCCTCCACTTT. V usage is TRBV3-1 and J usage is TRBJ1-6; 7 bases match TRBD1. Trimming removed 4 bases from V and 7 bases from J; junction bases left unmatched: 1. The CDR3 has 13 amino acids. Germline CDR1 is LGHDT and CDR2 is YNNKEL (reference sequence).

This clonotype has at least ten counts. The genes are TRBV7-6 and TRBJ2-3, with TRBD2 matching 7 bases. V dropped 3 bases and J dropped 4; count of bases not matched to a gene: 1. From germline, CDR1 is SGHVS and CDR2 FNYEAQ. CDR3 length equals 13 residues. CDR3 residues: CASSFLAADTQYF. The DNA for the CDR3 is TGTGCCAGCAGCTTCCTAGCGGCAGATACGCAGTATTTT.

This clonotype has only a few counts. This sequence joins TRBV3-1 and TRBJ2-1; 11 nucleotides line up with TRBD1. The germline V gene has CDR1 LGHDT and CDR2 YNNKEL (reference sequence). This CDR3 has 16 amino acids. V dropped 5 bases and J dropped 3; count of bases not matched to a gene: 6. DNA of the CDR3: TGTGCCAGCAGCGAAAGGACAGGGGGCAGCTACAATGAGCAGTTCTTC. Its protein is CASSERTGGSYNEQFF.

This clonotype has a count of ten or more. This chain uses TRBV6-2 or TRBV6-3 with TRBJ1-5, with D perhaps TRBD1 (6 bases). Per the germline V gene, CDR1 is MNHEY and CDR2 is SVGEGT. V lost 6 bases to trimming and J lost 9 bases, with 15 bases between them. CDR3 length equals 13 residues. CDR3 coding DNA: TGTGCCAGCAGCCCCGACGGGGGGCTGCCCCAGCATTTT. Translating it yields CASSPDGGLPQHF.

This clonotype appeared a few times. The chain combines TRBV6-5 with TRBJ1-3, with D maybe TRBD1 (5 bases). Germline loops: CDR1 MNHEY, CDR2 SVGAGI. The CDR3 covers 15 residues. V lost 0 bases and J 6 bases, leaving 12 bases between the germline ends. The CDR3 nucleotides are TGTGCCAGCAGTTACTCCACGACAGCGGAAAACACCATATATTTT. Translated: CASSYSTTAENTIYF.

There are many counts of this clonotype. The V and J genes are TRBV6-5 and TRBJ2-7; TRBD2 aligns across 14 bases. The CDR3 has 17 residues. J lost 2 bases, V lost 5 bases, and 8 bases had no gene match. CDR1 is MNHEY, CDR2 SVGAGI, per germline. The CDR3, as DNA: TGTGCCAGCAGTCGGACTAGCGGGGGGCGTACCGCCTACGAGCAGTACTTC. Translating gives CASSRTSGGRTAYEQYF.

The sample holds many counts of this clonotype. The J gene is TRBJ1-6, the V gene TRBV7-9, with TRBD1 matching over 8 bases. V was clipped by 4 bases and J by 7 bases; unmatched bases: 0. This CDR3 is 13 amino acids long. Germline CDR1 is SEHNR and CDR2 is FQNEAQ (reference sequence). CDR3 bases: TGTGCCAGCAGCTGGACAGGGAATTCACCCCTCCACTTT. Translated, it gives CASSWTGNSPLHF.

This clonotype has only a few counts. V and J are TRBV4-2 and TRBJ2-7, with D tentatively TRBD1 (6 bases). The germline CDR1 and CDR2 sequences are LGHNA and YNFKEQ. The CDR3 covers 15 residues. V lost 1 base and J 3 bases, leaving 13 bases between the germline ends. DNA of the CDR3: TGTGCCAGCAGCCAAGGCCCCTCAGGGGACTACGAGCAGTACTTC. Its translation: CASSQGPSGDYEQYF.

This clonotype was counted at least ten times. The J gene is TRBJ2-7, the V gene TRBV7-2; D is perhaps TRBD2 (5 bases). Trimming cost V 5 bases and J 4 bases, with 18 bases left between them. CDR3 length: 15 residues. Germline V gene sequence: CDR1 SGHTA, CDR2 FQGNSA. CDR3 in amino acids: CASSPSRDLLYEQYF. CDR3 bases: TGTGCCAGCAGCCCTAGCCGGGATCTCTTGTACGAGCAGTACTTC.

This clonotype was seen many times. This chain joins TRBV15 and TRBJ2-3; TRBD1 aligns across 8 bases. This CDR3 spans 15 amino acids. The germline V gene encodes CDR1 LNHNV and CDR2 YYDKDF (reference sequence). V was pared by 4 bases and J by 4 bases, with 7 bases of the junction left unmatched. Written as DNA, the CDR3 is TGTGCCACCAGCACCTCGCTGACAGGGGCAGATACGCAGTATTTT. This translates into CATSTSLTGADTQYF.